This record looks at one T cell receptor (beta chain) sequence and its context. What this receptor recognizes is not known. Base qualities are missing; no much larger clone stands one base away. These data originate in a study of shared clonotypes between healthy human individuals (TCRdb year 2020). About the study as a whole: A few men and a couple of women, aged 18 to 49 years, made up the cohort. Per donor, three plates each were used for CD4 naive and CD4 memory, two for CD8 naive, and one for CD8 memory. Blood TCR repertoires of a handful of healthy adults were deeply sequenced to estimate repertoire size and the extent of clonotype sharing between individuals. Libraries were prepared and TCR repertoires were sequenced by different laboratories using diverse techniques, in order to increase sequencing depth and limit assay-specific biases. Each donor's leukapheresis produced roughly between roughly 0.94 and 9.5 billion PBMCs. Summary of the overall study and its limitations: Compared with non-shared clonotypes, clonotypes shared by all four sorted-subset donors had higher generation probabilities. Rarefaction of sorted-subset datasets indicated incomplete sequencing despite the large sequencing depth. Based on pairwise subsampling, the degree of clonotype sharing among donors was expected to be affected by sequencing depth. Because the study included only a small number of donors, the genetic and exposure-history diversity represented was limited. Sampling was limited to blood, and TCR repertoires in tissue likely differ from TCR repertoires in blood. Across a handful of donors, 4.5% to 6.5% of naive CD4, roughly 3.8% of naive CD8, around 2.5% of memory CD4, and around 0.4% of memory CD8 clonotypes were shared. Larger estimated clonotype richness was generally found for naive subsets than for memory subsets.

For the CD8 naive samples, CD45RO-negative cells were positively selected for CCR7, yielding a CD45RA+CCR7+ population from which TemRA cells were excluded. Healthy HIV-negative adults with no recently reported acute infections or vaccinations were included as donors. Every donor was a Caucasian adult residing in Nashville, Tennessee, USA. Blood was collected by leukapheresis, and PBMCs were isolated by Ficoll-Histopaque density gradient centrifugation and then cryopreserved in liquid nitrogen vapor phase. Analytical flow cytometry was used to check the purity and quantity of every magnetically sorted T cell population. Genomic DNA was isolated from every sorted fraction and measured by UV absorbance on a Nanodrop 2000c. Clipping removes 5 bases from V and 4 bases from J, with 6 as the unmatched junction base count. From the germline V gene (reference sequence), CDR1 is SEHNR and CDR2 is FQNEAQ. Taken from cysteine to phenylalanine, the CDR3 has 16 residues. The retained sequence is limited to the CDR3, 48 bases, with the frame set at the first base.

Using the deep immunoSEQ assay, multiplex PCR amplified TCR CDR3 regions from genomic DNA. Extracted genomic DNA from each cell subset was spread evenly across all wells of several immunoSEQ 96-well plates, with each plate serving as a replicate. For sorted subsets, 200 to 250 ng of genomic DNA, equivalent to 30,000 or so T cell genomes, went into each replicate PCR. Purified libraries were quantified with a Qubit 3.0 fluorometer, sized on a Bioanalyzer 2100, and re-quantified with the KAPA Library Quantification kit. Every immunoSEQ 96-well plate was sequenced on a separate single-read 150-cycle Illumina NextSeq 550 flow cell. On the authors' methods: Because only junctional sequences without quality scores were contained in the immunoSEQ output, filtering matching that applied to full-length reads could not be performed. Sequences were annotated with PyIR, a Python wrapper for IgBLAST v1.9, and V/J genes and CDR3 were assigned using IMGT germline references. Reads with weak V/J assignments (E-value above 1e-6), missing CDR3, stop codons, out-of-frame junctions, or ambiguous translated residues were removed. V3J clonotypes were defined by identical inferred V gene, J gene, and CDR3 amino acid sequence. Percentage overlap between repertoires was calculated by dividing the number of shared unique clonotypes by the size of the smaller repertoire. Richness of each repertoire was evaluated using RTK rarefaction, the Chao1 estimator, and Recon v2.1 estimates of unobserved clonotypes. Generation probabilities for all TCRbeta clonotypes obtained by the gDNA method from a few donors were computed using OLGA. TCRdb carries this immuneACCESS record with in-frame sequences only. Its versions omit some clonotypes, under half of them owing to an unresolved V gene in the studies checked, with the rest unexplained. V, J and clone size are those of that table, while D and trimming were read from the DNA. This sample has about 2.2 million clones in its table, and just over 90% of those were observed once. Approximately 1.7% of the sample comes from the top ten.

The clonotype was recovered from a man younger than 35 in good health. Some clones in this sample may be carry-over from other donors' samples. Sequenced: naive CD8+ T cells from PBMCs. This specimen's cell subset or site label, interpreted: CD45RA+CCR7+. The chain links TRBV7-9 with TRBJ2-1, with 12 bases in between that match TRBD2. The DNA is TGTGCCAGCAGCACCTGGACTAGCGGGGATTACAATGAGCAGTTCTTC. The resulting protein is CASSTWTSGDYNEQFF.